Following are 6 T cell receptor beta chains from one sample sequenced in a study of blood T cell repertoires in COVID-19. Sequencing was performed with immunoSEQ multiplex PCR; in TCRdb, only in-frame clones are kept and a portion is missing. The data show under 95,000 clones, around 80% seen once. Sample: peripheral blood. The source is a man aged 55 to 69 with active or convalescent COVID-19.

V gene TRBV4-1 combines with J gene TRBJ2-7; TRBD2 matches at 13 bases. V gave up 4 bases and J gave up 6 bases; unmatched junction bases: 6. The CDR3 runs to 15 residues. The germline gives CDR1 MGHRA, CDR2 YSYEKL. The CDR3 sequence: CASSLTSGGLGEQYF. For the CDR3, the DNA is TGCGCCAGCAGCCTGACTAGCGGGGGGCTTGGCGAGCAGTACTTC.

CDR3 DNA: TGTGCCAGCAGTTACGACCCGGGATCGGGGTATGGCTACACCTTC. Protein: CASSYDPGSGYGYTF. The V call is TRBV6-6, the J call TRBJ1-2, with D unclear. V shed 2 bases and J shed 5 bases, with 15 bases lying between them. The CDR3 runs to 15 residues. The germline V gene has CDR1 MNHNY and CDR2 SVGAGI (reference sequence).

The CDR3 sequence is CASSSVGTGSYEQYF. CDR3 sequence (DNA): TGTGCCAGCAGCTCGGTCGGGACAGGCTCCTACGAGCAGTACTTC. This chain connects TRBV5-5 to TRBJ2-7; 8 nucleotides match TRBD1. The J segment lost 0 bases and the V segment lost 3 bases, leaving 5 bases of the junction unmatched. Germline assignment: CDR1 SGHKS and CDR2 YYEKEE (reference sequence). There are 15 residues in the CDR3.

This clone was detected a few times. The rearrangement links TRBV27 to TRBJ1-2, with unresolved D. The CDR3 totals 15 residues. From germline, CDR1 is MNHEY and CDR2 SMNVEV (reference sequence). Trimming shortened V by 3 bases and J by 7 bases, and 18 bases separated the two germline ends. The CDR3 sequence is CASSLTPGGSGGYTF. CDR3 DNA: TGTGCCAGCAGTTTGACCCCGGGAGGGAGCGGTGGCTACACCTTC.

This chain links TRBV2 with TRBJ1-4; D not resolved. CDR1 and CDR2 (germline): SNHLY, FYNNEI. The V end was cut by 6 bases, the J end by 0 bases, with 11 bases between. The CDR3 spans 15 residues. This chain's CDR3 is CASRDVAATNEKLFF. The CDR3 DNA sequence: TGTGCCAGCAGGGATGTAGCCGCAACTAATGAAAAACTGTTTTTT.

The V and J genes are TRBV6-1 and TRBJ1-6; no clear D gene. Trimming shortened V by 2 bases and J by 7 bases, and 9 bases separated the two germline ends. This CDR3 has 14 amino acids. Germline V gene data show CDR1 as MNHNS and CDR2 as SASEGT. The CDR3 loop is CASSERTENSPLHF. Written as DNA, the CDR3 is TGTGCCAGCAGTGAACGAACTGAGAATTCACCCCTCCACTTT.